The clone carrying this T cell receptor beta chain has just a few counts. Its specificity is unknown. The sample belongs to a study of neoadjuvant anti-PD-1 for oral cavity cancer. Study information: Nivolumab at 3 mg/kg was mostly given biweekly, three to four doses, pre-surgery. Patients without progression got a fourth dose around day 43. Study-level points and caveats: Post-nivolumab, blood T cell clonality was significantly elevated in non-responders.

Clones were sequenced by immunoSEQ multiplex PCR, and TCRdb holds only the in-frame ones, with some missing. Of around 7,500 clones listed, roughly 70% are singletons. Noted time point: after neoadjuvant nivolumab, at surgical resection. This TCR derives from a person aged 40 to 85 with oral cavity squamous cell carcinoma. The sequenced sample was PBMCs, obtained after nivolumab (anti-PD-1) treatment.

CDR3 amino acids: CASSGTGSEPQHF. The DNA of the CDR3 is TGCGCCAGCAGCGGCACAGGGAGCGAGCCCCAGCATTTT. The J gene is TRBJ1-5, the V gene TRBV5-1, with D perhaps TRBD1 (6 bases). Looked up from germline, CDR1 is SGHRS and CDR2 is YFSETQ. The CDR3 extends over 13 amino acids. V was clipped by 4 bases and J by 8 bases, with 13 bases between them.